Described below is a single TCR beta chain sequence and its context. Its antigen is unknown. Healthy bone marrow donors formed the donor group. When sampled, the donors appeared nominally healthy, though they likely had unrecorded immune exposures. V gave up 0 bases and J gave up 5 bases, with 10 bases separating them. Germline assignment: CDR1 GTSNPN and CDR2 SVGIG (reference sequence). The CDR3 consists of 14 residues. The data were obtained in a study of cytomegalovirus exposure and HLA in healthy donors. The study, taken as a whole, reports: Some highly shared sequence variants likely arose as a pipeline artifact. Analyzed later, association rates of TCRs varied across HLA loci, with DRB1 most and HLA-C fewest.

With 60 Vbeta and 13 Jbeta primers, the PCR was carried out. Produced via immunoSEQ multiplex PCR; TCRdb's table is partial and in-frame only. The sample lists some 120,000 clones; about three quarters were seen once. The gene calls are TRBV30 and TRBJ1-4; the D is unclear. This clonotype was sampled from a woman aged 60-75 years in good health and CMV-seropositive. Specimen: PBMCs. This CDR3 reads CAWSVYSKNEKLFF. The DNA for the CDR3 is TGTGCCTGGAGTGTGTACAGTAAGAATGAAAAACTGTTTTTT.